The 30 T cell receptor beta chains given below trace back to one sample, sequenced in a study of blood T cells in healthy people across ages. For the second PCR, which ran for about 7 to 11 cycles, a sample-barcoded 5' primer and a J-beta primer mix were used. TCRdb called the 5' RACE reads again in MiXCR, with one record for every CDR3 protein. The table records hundreds of thousands of distinct CDR3 sequences, 32% of them present only once. The material sequenced was blood. All receptors come from a woman of 80 years or more in good health.

This clonotype has a count of ten or more. This sequence joins TRBV7-2 and TRBJ2-5; D may be TRBD1 or TRBD2 (5 bases each). Germline CDR1 SGHTA, CDR2 FQGNSA. The length of the CDR3 is 14 residues. The germline V and J ends were trimmed by 6 bases and 3 bases, with 14 bases remaining between them. The CDR3 sequence is CASSSGTRKETQYF. CDR3 in DNA: TGTGCCAGCAGTTCCGGGACGAGAAAAGAGACCCAGTACTTC.

Remarks on this clonotype: This may be a read error, as it is one base from a much larger clone. The chain carries TRBV7-9 and TRBJ1-6; 8 nucleotides match TRBD1. The CDR3 spans 15 residues. Per germline, CDR1 SEHNR and CDR2 FQNEAQ (reference sequence). The CDR3 coding sequence is TGTGCCAGCAGCGATGGACAGGGCAGAGGTTCACCCCCCCACTTT. Its translation is CASSDGQGRGSPPHF. Complete variable domain (other parts from reference TRBV7-9 and TRBJ1-6): DTGVSQNPRHKITKRGQNVTFRCDPISEHNRLYWYRQTLGQGPEFLTYFQNEAQLEKSRLLSDRFSAERPKGSFSTLEIQRTEQGDSAMYLCASSDGQGRGSPPHFGNGTRLTVT.

The chain combines TRBV20-1 with TRBJ2-4; 7 bases map to TRBD2. Germline V gene lookup returns CDR1 DFQATT and CDR2 SNEGSKA (reference sequence). CDR3 size: 15 residues. Germline trimming cut 5 bases from V and 13 bases from J; bases unmatched to any gene: 20. The chain's CDR3 is CSAGGGSGIYNEQYF. The CDR3 DNA reads as TGCAGTGCTGGAGGCGGGAGTGGGATATACAATGAGCAGTACTTC.

The chain employs TRBV7-9 and TRBJ1-2; a weak D match, TRBD1 (5 bases). CDR3 length: 14 amino acids. The germline CDR1 and CDR2 sequences are SEHNR and FQNEAQ (reference sequence). V was clipped by 5 bases and J by 0 bases, with 10 bases between them. CDR3 residues: CASSPSQANYGYTF. The CDR3 DNA reads as TGTGCCAGCAGCCCTTCACAGGCTAACTATGGCTACACCTTC.

As concerns this clonotype: The missing conserved phenylalanine or tryptophan at the end of this CDR3 makes a read error likely. V usage is TRBV7-9 and J usage is TRBJ2-3; perhaps D is TRBD1 or TRBD2 (5 bases each). With 4 bases removed from V and 3 bases from J, the gap between germline ends came to 5 bases. This CDR3 has 12 amino acids. Germline V gives CDR1 SEHNR, CDR2 FQNEAQ (reference sequence). The CDR3 spells CASSWGTDTQYL. In DNA, the CDR3 is TGTGCCAGCAGCTGGGGGACAGATACGCAGTATTTG.

This clonotype occurred many times. CDR3 sequence: CASSLDGQGSYEQYF. The CDR3 DNA reads as TGTGCCAGCAGCTTAGACGGACAGGGATCGTACGAGCAGTACTTC. The chain recombines TRBV11-2 with TRBJ2-7, with TRBD1 identical over 8 bases. Germline lookup yields CDR1 SGHAT and CDR2 FQNNGV. The CDR3 extends over 15 amino acids. After removal of 0 bases from V and 4 bases from J, the junction contained 5 bases not matched to a gene.

Comments on this clonotype: A much larger clone sits a single nucleotide away, making a read error possible. The chain carries TRBV20-1 and TRBJ2-7; D ambiguous. V was cut by 3 bases and J by 7 bases, with 7 bases left in between. This CDR3 has 10 residues. The germline V gene encodes CDR1 DFQATT and CDR2 SNEGSKA (reference sequence). As DNA, the CDR3 is TGCAGTGCTAGTGTAAATGAGCAGTACTTC. Its protein is CSASVNEQYF.

This clonotype showed up many times. The chain employs TRBV7-8 and TRBJ2-7; 10 bases align to TRBD1. The junction had 5 bases not matched to a gene; V was cut back by 5 bases and J by 7 bases. This CDR3 region has 13 residues. From germline, CDR1 is SGHVS and CDR2 FQNEAQ. CDR3 DNA: TGTGCCAGCAGCGGGCGGACAGGGGGTGAGCAGTACTTC. This gives the protein CASSGRTGGEQYF.

The J gene is TRBJ2-1, the V gene TRBV19; 8 bases agree with TRBD1. The CDR3 consists of 15 residues. V was pared by 4 bases and J by 5 bases, with 7 bases of the junction left unmatched. CDR1 and CDR2 (germline): LNHDA, SQIVND (reference sequence). The CDR3 nucleotides are TGTGCCAGTAGTACCGGACAGGGAAGAAACAATGAGCAGTTCTTC. It yields the protein CASSTGQGRNNEQFF.

This clonotype came up a few times. This chain connects TRBV7-2 to TRBJ1-4; perhaps TRBD1 as D (5 bases). The germline V gene encodes CDR1 SGHTA and CDR2 FQGNSA. The CDR3 runs to 15 residues. V was clipped by 1 base and J by 5 bases, with 11 bases between them. The CDR3 bases are TGTGCCAGCAGCTTAGGTGGCAGGGAAAATGAAAAACTGTTTTTT. It yields the protein CASSLGGRENEKLFF.

V usage is TRBV29-1 and J usage is TRBJ1-2, with 9 bases identical to TRBD1. The trim removed 6 bases at V and 0 bases at J, leaving 11 bases unmatched. The CDR3 runs 16 residues. CDR1 is SQVTM and CDR2 is ANQGSEA in the germline V gene. The CDR3 here is CSVVGQGLLSNYGYTF. CDR3 DNA: TGCAGCGTCGTGGGACAGGGTCTTCTCTCTAACTATGGCTACACCTTC. The full variable domain, in which reference TRBV29-1 and TRBJ1-2 provide the parts outside the CDR3, is SAVISQKPSRDICQRGTSLTIQCQVDSQVTMMFWYRQQPGQSLTLIATANQGSEATYESGFVIDKFPISRPNLTFSTLTVSNMSPEDSSIYLCSVVGQGLLSNYGYTFGSGTRLTVV.

Notes on this clonotype: Given a much more abundant clone one base away, this may be a read error. The V and J genes are TRBV13 and TRBJ2-4; D not certain. The CDR3 totals 17 residues. Germline-derived CDR1 and CDR2 are PRHDT and FYEKMQ (reference sequence). In DNA form, the CDR3 reads TGTGCCGGCAGCTTGGAAACAGCTGAAAGAGCCAAAAACATTCAGTACTTC. Amino acid sequence: CAGSLETAERAKNIQYF.

This clonotype was counted at least ten times. The chain joins TRBV7-2 to TRBJ2-6, with D uncertain. Germline V gene sequence: CDR1 SGHTA, CDR2 FQGNSA. This CDR3 region has 16 residues. V was shortened by 3 bases and J by 0 bases, with 9 bases between the two germline ends. The CDR3 DNA reads as TGTGCCAGCAGCTTTCCCCGGGCCTCTGGGGCCAACGTCCTGACTTTC. Residues: CASSFPRASGANVLTF.

The chain combines TRBV7-3 with TRBJ1-4; D unclear. Per the germline V gene, CDR1 is SGHTA and CDR2 is FQGTGA. The V end was cut by 4 bases, the J end by 8 bases, with 11 bases between. The CDR3 runs to 13 residues. The DNA for the CDR3 is TGTGCCAGCAGCTCAGCTTTGGGGGAAAAACTGTTTTTT. Translated, it gives CASSSALGEKLFF.

This clonotype was found many times. The chain joins TRBV27 to TRBJ2-6; D possibly corresponds to TRBD1 (6 bases). Germline V gives CDR1 MNHEY, CDR2 SMNVEV (reference sequence). Trimming pared 2 bases from V and 3 bases from J, leaving 14 bases between. The CDR3 runs to 17 residues. The CDR3 bases are TGTGCCAGCAGTTTACCCACCAACAGGGTTGGGGCCAACGTCCTGACTTTC. This translates into CASSLPTNRVGANVLTF.

This chain uses TRBV30 with TRBJ1-2; 8 bases align to TRBD1. The V gene's germline CDR1 is GTSNPN and CDR2 SVGIG (reference sequence). CDR3 length equals 15 residues. V shed 2 bases and J 5 bases; nucleotides not matched to a gene: 10. This chain's CDR3 is CAWSLRDRFSYGYTF. CDR3 DNA sequence: TGTGCCTGGAGTCTCCGGGACAGGTTCTCGTATGGCTACACCTTC.

This chain connects TRBV12-3 or TRBV12-4 to TRBJ1-5; TRBD1 matches at 7 bases. The V and J ends lost 7 bases and 2 bases, in that order; junction bases with no gene match: 8. The CDR3 sequence is 15 residues long. Here the CDR3 reads CASTRGQSGNQPQHF. CDR3 sequence (DNA): TGTGCCAGCACACGGGGACAGTCGGGCAATCAGCCCCAGCATTTT.

This clonotype was detected many times. The rearrangement joins TRBV24-1 to TRBJ2-3; the match to TRBD1 covers 7 bases. V lost 4 bases to trimming and J lost 9 bases; unmatched junction nucleotides: 6. The germline CDR1 and CDR2 sequences are KGHDR and SFDVKD. This CDR3 contains 13 residues. CDR3 sequence reads: CATSDPGGYTQYF. CDR3 bases: TGTGCCACCAGTGACCCAGGGGGATACACGCAGTATTTT.

The chain has TRBV6-5 and TRBJ2-5; the match to TRBD1 covers 7 bases. CDR3 length equals 15 residues. Losses at the gene ends were 0 bases for V and 5 bases for J; bases not matched to a gene: 6. Germline CDR1 reads MNHEY; CDR2 reads SVGAGI. Here the CDR3 reads CASSYSQGQPETQYF. For the CDR3, the DNA is TGTGCCAGCAGTTACTCTCAGGGACAGCCTGAGACCCAGTACTTC.

The chain uses TRBV3-1 and TRBJ2-1; TRBD2 matches 8 bases. With V trimmed by 0 bases and J by 9 bases, 16 bases remained unmatched. Germline assignment: CDR1 LGHDT and CDR2 YNNKEL (reference sequence). The CDR3 totals 18 residues. The CDR3 protein is CASSQDRGIAGRLGEQFF. The CDR3 region has the DNA TGTGCCAGCAGCCAAGATCGGGGCATAGCGGGGCGTCTCGGTGAGCAGTTCTTC.

This clonotype was seen a few times. This may arise from a read error, as a much more abundant clone is one base away. The chain links TRBV4-3 to TRBJ1-4; 10 bases align to TRBD1. CDR3 size: 15 residues. From germline, CDR1 is LGHNA and CDR2 YSLEER. CDR3 loop: CASNQEGTGVWKLFF. For the CDR3, the DNA is TGCGCCAGCAACCAAGAGGGGACAGGGGTTTGGAAACTGTTTTTT.

The chain combines TRBV28 with TRBJ2-3, with 8 bases identical to TRBD2. J lost 0 bases, V lost 4 bases, and 12 bases had no gene match. This CDR3 comprises 18 residues. CDR1 is MDHEN, CDR2 SYDVKM, per germline. As DNA, the CDR3 is TGTGCCAGCAGTTCCTCTGGCGGGGGGTACCCTAGCACAGATACGCAGTATTTT. Residues: CASSSSGGGYPSTDTQYF. The full variable domain, its missing parts supplied by reference TRBV28 and TRBJ2-3, is DVKVTQSSRYLVKRTGEKVFLECVQDMDHENMFWYRQDPGLGLRLIYFSYDVKMKEKGDIPEGYSVSREKKERFSLILESASTNQTSMYLCASSSSGGGYPSTDTQYFGPGTRLTVL.

The V and J genes are TRBV5-5 and TRBJ1-1; weak D call: TRBD1 (5 bases). This CDR3 region has 10 residues. With 10 bases removed from V and 7 bases from J, the gap between germline ends came to 11 bases. CDR1 is SGHKS and CDR2 is YYEKEE in the germline V gene (reference sequence). The CDR3 loop is CASGTVEAFF. The CDR3 DNA sequence: TGTGCCTCCGGGACCGTTGAAGCTTTCTTT.

There are many counts of this clonotype. V gene TRBV12-3 or TRBV12-4 combines with J gene TRBJ1-1; maybe TRBD1 (5 bases). The V end was cut by 6 bases, the J end by 2 bases, with 16 bases between. This CDR3 contains 15 residues. The CDR3, as DNA: TGTGCCAGCAGCAGACAGATCGGGTTTAACACTGAAGCTTTCTTT. This encodes CASSRQIGFNTEAFF.

The CDR3 DNA reads TGTGCCAGCAGCATGTCCTTCCAGACCGATACGCAGTATTTT. Amino acid sequence: CASSMSFQTDTQYF. V usage is TRBV11-2 and J usage is TRBJ2-3; unclear D gene. The V end was cut by 5 bases, the J end by 6 bases, with 15 bases between. Germline V gene sequence: CDR1 SGHAT, CDR2 FQNNGV. This CDR3 region has 14 residues.

This clonotype has at least ten counts. The genes are TRBV5-1 and TRBJ2-7, with D unclear. V was pared by 0 bases and J by 0 bases, with 10 bases between. The germline CDR1 and CDR2 sequences are SGHRS and YFSETQ. This CDR3 region has 15 residues. This CDR3 is CASSLEVGTSYEQYF. The CDR3 DNA is TGCGCCAGCAGCTTGGAGGTTGGTACCTCCTACGAGCAGTACTTC.

About this clonotype itself: A single base separates this from a much larger clone, so it may be a read error. The chain combines TRBV5-1 with TRBJ1-1; D is undetermined. Germline CDR1 reads SGHRS; CDR2 reads YFSETQ. This CDR3 region has 13 residues. V was shortened by 2 bases and J by 0 bases, with 5 bases between the two germline ends. The CDR3 is CASSFVVNTEAFF. The CDR3 region has the DNA TGCGCCAGCAGCTTTGTGGTGAACACTGAAGCTTTCTTT.

The J gene is TRBJ2-7, the V gene TRBV9; TRBD1 matches 7 bases. This CDR3 is built from 16 residues. The junction had 6 bases not matched to a gene; V was cut back by 0 bases and J by 0 bases. Germline assignment: CDR1 SGDLS and CDR2 YYNGEE. CDR3 bases: TGTGCCAGCAGCGTAGGAACCGGGACAGTCTCCTACGAGCAGTACTTC. The encoded protein is CASSVGTGTVSYEQYF.

This sequence joins TRBV20-1 and TRBJ2-1, with TRBD2 matching 12 bases. The CDR3 contains 14 residues. The trim removed 6 bases at V and 3 bases at J, leaving 3 bases unmatched. Germline V CDR1 and CDR2: DFQATT, SNEGSKA (reference sequence). This CDR3 reads CSAGGLAGYNEQFF. In DNA form, the CDR3 reads TGCAGTGCGGGGGGACTAGCGGGCTACAATGAGCAGTTCTTC.

In this sample, this clonotype turned up many times. The CDR3 DNA is TGTGCCACCAGCCCAGCAAACTATGGCTACACCTTC. Translated: CATSPANYGYTF. This chain joins TRBV15 and TRBJ1-2; D not resolved. The CDR3 covers 12 residues. CDR1 is LNHNV, CDR2 YYDKDF, per germline (reference sequence). The germline V and J ends were trimmed by 5 bases and 2 bases, with 6 bases remaining between them.